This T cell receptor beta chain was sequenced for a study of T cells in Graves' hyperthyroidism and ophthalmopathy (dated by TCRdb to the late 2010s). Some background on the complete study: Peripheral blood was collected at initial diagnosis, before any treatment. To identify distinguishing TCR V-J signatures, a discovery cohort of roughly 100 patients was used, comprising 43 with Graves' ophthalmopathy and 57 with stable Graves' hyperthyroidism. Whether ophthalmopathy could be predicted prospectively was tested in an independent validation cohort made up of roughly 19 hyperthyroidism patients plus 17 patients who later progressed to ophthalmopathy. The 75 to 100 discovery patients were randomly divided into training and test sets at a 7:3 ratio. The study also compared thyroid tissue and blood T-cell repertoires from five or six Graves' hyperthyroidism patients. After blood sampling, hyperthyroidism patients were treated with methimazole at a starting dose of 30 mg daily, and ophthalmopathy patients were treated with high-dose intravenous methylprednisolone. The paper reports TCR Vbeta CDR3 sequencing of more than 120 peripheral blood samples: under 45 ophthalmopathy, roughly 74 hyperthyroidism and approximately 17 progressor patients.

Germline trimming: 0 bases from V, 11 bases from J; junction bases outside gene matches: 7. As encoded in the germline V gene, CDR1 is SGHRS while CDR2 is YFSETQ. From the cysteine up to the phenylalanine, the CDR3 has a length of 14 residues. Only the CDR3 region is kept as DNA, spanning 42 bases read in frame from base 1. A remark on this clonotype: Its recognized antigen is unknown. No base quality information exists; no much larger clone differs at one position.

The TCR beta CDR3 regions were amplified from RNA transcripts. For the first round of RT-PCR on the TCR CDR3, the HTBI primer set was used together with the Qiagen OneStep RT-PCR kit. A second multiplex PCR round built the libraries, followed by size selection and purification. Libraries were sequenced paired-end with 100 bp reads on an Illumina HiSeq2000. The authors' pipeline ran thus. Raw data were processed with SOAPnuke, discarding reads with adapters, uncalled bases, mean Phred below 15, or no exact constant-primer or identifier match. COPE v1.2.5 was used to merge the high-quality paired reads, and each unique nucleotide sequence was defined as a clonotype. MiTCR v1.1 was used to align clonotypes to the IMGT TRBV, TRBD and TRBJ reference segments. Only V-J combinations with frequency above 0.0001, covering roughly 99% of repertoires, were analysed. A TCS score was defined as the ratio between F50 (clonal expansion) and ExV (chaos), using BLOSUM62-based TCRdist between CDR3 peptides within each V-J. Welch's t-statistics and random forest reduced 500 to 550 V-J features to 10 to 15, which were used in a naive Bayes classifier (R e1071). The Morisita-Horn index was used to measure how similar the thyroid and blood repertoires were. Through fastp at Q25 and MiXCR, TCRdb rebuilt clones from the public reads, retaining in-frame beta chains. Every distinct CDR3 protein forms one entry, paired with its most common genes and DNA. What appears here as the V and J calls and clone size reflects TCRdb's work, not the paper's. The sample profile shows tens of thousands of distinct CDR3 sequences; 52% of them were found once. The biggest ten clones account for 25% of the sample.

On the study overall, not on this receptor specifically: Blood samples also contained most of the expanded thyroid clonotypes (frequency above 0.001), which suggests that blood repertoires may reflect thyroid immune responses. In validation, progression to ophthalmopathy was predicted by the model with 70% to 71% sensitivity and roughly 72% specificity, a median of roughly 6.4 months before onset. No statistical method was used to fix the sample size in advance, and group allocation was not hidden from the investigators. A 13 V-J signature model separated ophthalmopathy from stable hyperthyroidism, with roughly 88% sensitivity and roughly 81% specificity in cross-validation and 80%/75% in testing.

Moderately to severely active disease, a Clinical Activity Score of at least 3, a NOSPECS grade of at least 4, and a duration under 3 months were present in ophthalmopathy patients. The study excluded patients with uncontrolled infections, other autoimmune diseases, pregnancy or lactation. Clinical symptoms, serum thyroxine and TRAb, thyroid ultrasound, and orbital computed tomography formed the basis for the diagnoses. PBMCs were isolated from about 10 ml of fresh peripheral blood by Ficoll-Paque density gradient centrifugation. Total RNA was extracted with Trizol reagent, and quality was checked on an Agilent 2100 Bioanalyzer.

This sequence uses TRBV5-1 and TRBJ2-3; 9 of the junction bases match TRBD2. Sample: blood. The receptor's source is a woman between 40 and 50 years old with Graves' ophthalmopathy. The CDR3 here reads CASSLGSSGVRQYF. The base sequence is TGCGCCAGCAGCTTGGGGTCTAGCGGGGTAAGGCAGTATTTT.